This T cell receptor (beta chain) was profiled in a study of blood T cell repertoires in COVID-19. Study context: The cDNA or gDNA used as material had been derived from T cells, B-cell-depleted T cells, or PBMCs.

The authors' processing: Nucleated cell counts were estimated from reference gene primer amplification. Using immunoSEQ multiplex PCR, the repertoire was profiled, and TCRdb retains in-frame clones only, with some absent. V and J calls and clone size are given by that table; D and trimming were obtained from the DNA. Of roughly 57,000 clones in the sample, roughly 79% are singletons; the top ten hold roughly 3.2%. This CDR3 comprises 14 residues. V gave up 3 bases and J gave up 7 bases, with 13 bases separating them. CDR1 MDHEN and CDR2 SYDVKM come from the germline V gene. Sequenced material: peripheral blood. The source of this sequence is a man aged 55-75 years with acute or convalescent COVID-19. The rearrangement uses TRBV28 and TRBJ1-3; TRBD1 might be the D (6 bases). The CDR3 DNA reads TGTGCCAGCAGTTTTTCGGACGGACAGAACACCATATATTTT. Its translation is CASSFSDGQNTIYF.